The clone carrying this T cell receptor beta chain was recorded at least ten times. The antigen is undetermined. Whole blood was used without fractionation, so all unsorted peripheral T cells were included. This CDR3 has 16 residues. With V trimmed by 2 bases and J by 1 base, 10 bases remained unmatched. CDR1 and CDR2 from the germline V gene are DFQATT and SNEGSKA (reference sequence). This entry is derived from a study of HIV-infected patients and healthy controls. Study-level findings and limits: Diversity differences between study cohorts were not due to their slight age and sex differences.

cDNA was made from 500 ng RNA using alpha and beta constant primers. Alpha and beta chain libraries were made separately by chain-specific third strand synthesis with multiplexing indices. All rearrangements within a chain used one primer pair; cDNA molecules carried barcodes. TCRdb analysed the 5' RACE reads with MiXCR anew, one entry per CDR3 protein. The profile covers 10,000 to 15,000 distinct CDR3 sequences, with about 5.1% appearing a single time and roughly 3.8% taken by the ten largest. The chain links TRBV20-1 to TRBJ2-7, with 8 bases fitting TRBD1. Sequenced: blood. The sequence was collected from an adult in good health. The CDR3 DNA follows: TGCAGTGCTAGATCGACAGGGGCAACATTGTCCTACGAGCAGTACTTC. Encoded protein: CSARSTGATLSYEQYF.